Listed below are T cell receptor beta chains from one sample, sequenced in a study of vaccination effects on CD4 cells after COVID-19. Data came from immunoSEQ multiplex PCR; TCRdb stores just in-frame clones and leaves some out. The table lists more than 40,000 clones, more than 60% of them singletons. No cognate antigen is known for these TCRs. The sequencing used CD4+ T cells from PBMCs cultured with HCoV-OC43 spike peptides, collected before COVID-19 vaccination. Receptor source: a human donor who received a COVID-19 vaccine. The CDR3 runs from the conserved cysteine through the conserved F or W. A D gene is named only where the DNA matches it firmly. Only some rows state a clone size, as once, few, many or a class for expanded clones.

len	v_gene	d_gene	j_gene	abundance	CDR3aa	CDR3nt
15	TRBV27	-	TRBJ1-6	-	CASREGGSYNSPLHF	TGTGCCAGCAGGGAAGGAGGCTCCTATAATTCACCCCTCCACTTT
15	TRBV5-1	-	TRBJ2-3	-	CASSQQGDRTDTQYF	TGCGCCAGCAGCCAACAGGGAGATCGCACAGATACGCAGTATTTT
16	TRBV2	TRBD1	TRBJ1-1	-	CASSRRGGVMNTEAFF	TGTGCCAGCAGCCGCAGGGGGGGCGTGATGAACACTGAAGCTTTCTTT
16	TRBV28	TRBD2	TRBJ2-5	-	CASSLRLAGPRETQYF	TGTGCCAGCAGTTTAAGGCTAGCGGGCCCTCGGGAGACCCAGTACTTC
14	TRBV18	-	TRBJ1-4	-	CASSQGRLNEKLFF	TGTGCCAGCTCACAAGGGAGACTTAATGAAAAACTGTTTTTT
11	TRBV7-3	-	TRBJ2-1	-	CASSLGNEQFF	TGTGCCAGCAGCTTAGGCAATGAGCAGTTCTTC
13	TRBV28	TRBD2	TRBJ2-7	-	CASIGGSFIEQYF	TGTGCCAGCATAGGCGGGAGCTTCATCGAGCAGTACTTC
15	TRBV18	-	TRBJ1-3	-	CASSPNTRSGNTIYF	TGTGCCAGCTCACCGAATACCCGCTCTGGAAACACCATATATTTT
15	TRBV10-2	TRBD1	TRBJ1-1	-	CASRSPGTGGGEAFF	TGCGCCAGCAGATCCCCCGGGACAGGGGGTGGTGAAGCTTTCTTT
15	TRBV2	-	TRBJ2-2	few	CASSERVLNTGELFF	TGTGCCAGCAGTGAAAGGGTCCTGAACACCGGGGAGCTGTTTTTT
14	TRBV2	TRBD1	TRBJ2-7	-	CASSEQGGPHEQYF	TGTGCCAGCAGTGAGCAAGGGGGCCCCCACGAGCAGTACTTC
13	TRBV28	-	TRBJ1-1	-	CATERAMNTEAFF	TGTGCCACTGAGAGGGCAATGAACACTGAAGCTTTCTTT
15	TRBV7-6	TRBD2	TRBJ2-1	-	CASSPGLAGGQEQFF	TGTGCCAGCAGCCCGGGACTAGCGGGGGGTCAGGAGCAGTTCTTC
14	TRBV5-1	TRBD2	TRBJ2-1	-	CASRRTSAENEQFF	TGCGCCAGCAGACGTACTAGCGCGGAGAATGAGCAGTTCTTC
12	TRBV29-1	-	TRBJ2-5	-	CSVAGGGGAQYF	TGCAGCGTTGCTGGTGGGGGTGGGGCCCAGTACTTC
11	TRBV18	-	TRBJ1-1	-	CASSPEGLAFF	TGTGCCAGCTCACCAGAGGGGTTAGCTTTCTTT
13	TRBV15	TRBD2	TRBJ2-1	once	CATALRGVDEQFF	TGTGCCACCGCTCTTCGGGGGGTGGATGAGCAGTTCTTC
12	TRBV2	-	TRBJ1-1	once	CASSEITPRAFF	TGTGCCAGCAGTGAAATTACCCCTAGAGCTTTCTTT
16	TRBV5-6	-	TRBJ1-3	few	CASSWGMESFGNTIYF	TGTGCCAGCAGCTGGGGGATGGAGAGTTTTGGAAACACCATATATTTT
16	TRBV7-9	-	TRBJ2-3	-	CASSFFGGRDPDTQYF	TGTGCCAGCAGCTTTTTTGGAGGCAGAGACCCAGATACGCAGTATTTT
14	TRBV29-1	TRBD2	TRBJ2-1	few	CSVYQRELGNEQFF	TGCAGCGTTTATCAGCGGGAGCTGGGGAATGAGCAGTTCTTC
15	TRBV12-2	-	TRBJ1-1	-	CASRLRPRGAVEAFF	TGTGCAAGTCGCTTACGGCCCAGGGGGGCTGTCGAAGCTTTCTTT
13	TRBV7-9	TRBD1	TRBJ1-2	-	CASSITGGGGYTF	TGTGCCAGCAGCATTACAGGGGGCGGTGGCTACACCTTC
13	TRBV7-2	-	TRBJ2-7	-	CASSSQPTYEQYF	TGTGCCAGCAGCTCACAACCAACCTACGAGCAGTACTTC
13	TRBV12-3/TRBV12-4	-	TRBJ1-3	-	CASRLSPGDTIYF	TGTGCCAGCAGGCTCTCCCCGGGGGACACCATATATTTT
15	TRBV4-1	-	TRBJ2-7	few	CASSQMGVGGDEQYF	TGCGCCAGCAGCCAGATGGGCGTTGGGGGCGACGAGCAGTACTTC
14	TRBV30	-	TRBJ1-2	-	CAWSQTGTVHGYTF	TGTGCCTGGAGTCAAACTGGGACCGTGCATGGCTACACCTTC
14	TRBV18	-	TRBJ1-2	-	CASSPPSAYYGYTF	TGTGCCAGCTCACCACCCAGTGCTTACTATGGCTACACCTTC
16	TRBV9	-	TRBJ2-5	-	CASSLRSGTQGGAQYF	TGTGCCAGCAGCCTACGTTCCGGGACTCAGGGTGGGGCCCAGTACTTC
15	TRBV7-2	TRBD2	TRBJ2-1	-	CASSLVGGANNEQFF	TGTGCCAGCAGCTTAGTCGGGGGGGCAAACAATGAGCAGTTCTTC
12	TRBV2	-	TRBJ1-1	-	CASSEGLGEAFF	TGTGCCAGCAGTGAAGGGTTGGGTGAAGCTTTCTTT
15	TRBV4-1	TRBD1	TRBJ1-5	many	CASSQEGTVDQPQHF	TGCGCCAGCAGCCAAGAAGGGACAGTCGATCAGCCCCAGCATTTT
13	TRBV7-2	-	TRBJ1-2	once	CASSLGPNYGYTF	TGTGCCAGCAGCCTGGGCCCTAACTATGGCTACACCTTC
14	TRBV2	-	TRBJ1-1	-	CASSKGQQNTEAFF	TGTGCCAGCAGTAAAGGACAGCAGAACACTGAAGCTTTCTTT
11	TRBV2	-	TRBJ1-1	-	CASSGGRRAFF	TGTGCCAGCAGTGGAGGTAGGAGGGCTTTCTTT
16	TRBV30	TRBD2	TRBJ2-3	-	CAWSRNRDYRTDTQYF	TGTGCCTGGAGTAGAAACCGGGACTACCGCACAGATACGCAGTATTTT
16	TRBV6-5	-	TRBJ2-6	-	CASSYGGGAGANVLTF	TGTGCCAGCAGTTACGGAGGGGGCGCTGGGGCCAACGTCCTGACTTTC
14	TRBV5-1	-	TRBJ2-1	few	CASSLTPSYNEQFF	TGCGCCAGCAGCTTGACACCCTCCTACAATGAGCAGTTCTTC
14	TRBV6-7	TRBD2	TRBJ2-2	-	CASRGGGDTGELFF	TGTGCCAGCAGGGGGGGAGGGGACACCGGGGAGCTGTTTTTT
13	TRBV9	-	TRBJ2-5	-	CASSRTGQETQYF	TGTGCCAGCAGCCGAACGGGCCAAGAGACCCAGTACTTC
19	TRBV9	TRBD2	TRBJ2-6	once	CASSVNPSGSAAGANVLTF	TGTGCCAGCAGCGTAAATCCTAGCGGGAGTGCAGCTGGGGCCAACGTCCTGACTTTC
16	TRBV6-2/TRBV6-3	TRBD1	TRBJ1-1	-	CASSYWGSTGSPEAFF	TGTGCCAGCAGTTACTGGGGATCGACAGGGTCCCCTGAAGCTTTCTTT